This T cell receptor (beta chain) was captured by sequencing in a study of cytomegalovirus exposure and HLA in healthy donors. It was with 60 Vbeta and 13 Jbeta primers that the PCR ran. The data were produced by immunoSEQ multiplex PCR, yet TCRdb's version contains in-frame clones alone and is incomplete. The sample has about 59,000 clones, roughly 77% seen once. The CDR3 sequence is 14 residues long. The germline V gene encodes CDR1 SGHRS and CDR2 YFSETQ. The sequenced sample consisted of PBMCs. V is TRBV5-1 and J is TRBJ2-5; 8 nucleotides agree with TRBD2. The J call may be faulty, since TRBJ2-7 better matches the DNA end. The TCR originated in a young man in good health and CMV-seropositive. CDR3 loop: CASSSAGGIGEQYF. CDR3 DNA sequence: TGCGCCAGCAGCTCCGCGGGAGGCATTGGCGAGCAGTACTTC.